This TCR beta chain comes out of a study of T-cell reconstitution after alpha-beta-depleted transplantation in children. A library of TCRbeta sequences, prepared with unique molecular identifiers, was generated. One entry per CDR3 protein results from TCRdb running MiXCR on the PCR reads. The data hold approximately 980,000 distinct CDR3 sequences, with roughly 29% observed a single time. V lost 5 bases and J 2 bases, leaving 15 bases between the germline ends. Germline CDR1 reads SGHAT; CDR2 reads FQNNGV. This CDR3 is built from 15 residues. The TCR sequence derives from a boy under three years old who had a stem cell transplant for SCID, so the T cells may come from the graft donor. The V gene is TRBV11-2, the J gene TRBJ2-5, with TRBD1 as a possible D gene (5 bases). The source was PBMCs, mostly from graft donor cells, collected 360 days after TCRalphabeta/CD19-depleted stem cell transplant. DNA for the CDR3: TGTGCCAGCAGCAAAACCATAGCAGGGCAAGAGACCCAGTACTTC. This encodes CASSKTIAGQETQYF. Filled out from reference TRBV11-2 and TRBJ2-5, the complete variable domain reads EAGVAQSPRYKIIEKRQSVAFWCNPISGHATLYWYQQILGQGPKLLIQFQNNGVVDDSQLPKDRFSAERLKGVDSTLKIQPAKLEDSAVYLCASSKTIAGQETQYFGPGTRLLVL.